This T cell receptor (beta chain) came from a study of T cell repertoires in ileal Crohn's disease. CDR1 MNHEY and CDR2 SMNVEV come from the germline V gene (reference sequence). The CDR3 runs to 12 residues. J lost 8 bases, V lost 10 bases, and 8 bases had no gene match. Assay: immunoSEQ multiplex PCR; the TCRdb copy retains only in-frame clones and omits some. The profile covers over 7,500 clones, with just over 75% appearing a single time and about 25% taken by the ten largest. This chain connects TRBV27 to TRBJ1-2; 9 positions agree with TRBD1. This clonotype originated in an adult with Crohn's disease. The sample was ileal tissue. CDR3 residues: CANGQGSWGYTF. In DNA, the CDR3 is TGTGCCAACGGACAGGGGAGCTGGGGCTACACCTTC.